The rows below give T cell receptor beta chains drawn from one sample of a study of blood T cell repertoires in COVID-19. The method was immunoSEQ multiplex PCR; TCRdb's version includes in-frame clones alone and lacks a portion of them. Of 80,000 to 95,000 clones listed, roughly 80% are singletons. The source material was peripheral blood. These receptors all stem from a woman aged 80 or over with active or convalescent COVID-19. Both conserved end residues are part of each CDR3. A D gene is named only where the DNA matches it firmly. A row's size may be missing; if present it is once, few, many or a size class.

J | V | D | size | CDR3 | DNA
TRBJ2-1 | TRBV4-3 | TRBD2 | NA | CASSQGLTLAGRGGTDEQFF | TGCGCCAGCAGCCAAGGGTTAACACTAGCGGGGAGAGGGGGTACGGATGAGCAGTTCTTC
TRBJ2-1 | TRBV24-1 | TRBD1 | NA | CATSDPGQNEQFF | TGTGCCACCAGTGACCCGGGACAGAATGAGCAGTTCTTC
TRBJ2-7 | TRBV6-5 | TRBD1 | NA | CASSLRQGPYEQYF | TGTGCCAGCAGTTTGAGACAGGGTCCCTACGAGCAGTACTTC
TRBJ1-3 | TRBV5-6 | NA | NA | CASSWGRSGNTIYF | TGTGCCAGCAGCTGGGGGCGCTCTGGAAACACCATATATTTT
TRBJ1-3 | TRBV4-1 | NA | NA | CASSQDAGTFSGNTIYF | TGCGCCAGCAGCCAAGATGCGGGGACCTTCTCTGGAAACACCATATATTTT
TRBJ1-2 | TRBV7-2 | NA | NA | CASSPRNRFYGYTF | TGTGCCAGCAGCCCCAGGAATCGGTTCTATGGCTACACCTTC
TRBJ1-2 | TRBV5-4 | NA | NA | CASSAGEGRGGYTF | TGTGCCAGCAGCGCCGGGGAGGGGCGGGGTGGCTACACCTTC
TRBJ2-1 | TRBV4-3 | TRBD2 | NA | CASSITSGRGYLFF | TGCGCCAGCAGCATTACTAGCGGGAGAGGGTATTTGTTCTTC
TRBJ2-5 | TRBV5-4 | TRBD1 | NA | CASSPGGNTGGGKETQYF | TGTGCCAGCAGCCCCGGGGGGAACACAGGGGGCGGGAAGGAGACCCAGTACTTC
TRBJ1-4 | TRBV19 | TRBD1 | once | CASRPGQGSEKLFF | TGTGCCAGCCGACCGGGACAGGGAAGTGAAAAACTGTTTTTT
TRBJ2-7 | TRBV5-1 | NA | few | CASSLQGRPRTQYF | TGCGCCAGCAGCTTGCAGGGCAGGCCTAGGACGCAGTACTTC
TRBJ2-3 | TRBV6-2/TRBV6-3 | TRBD2 | NA | CASSFNTGGSPGNPYTDTQYF | TGTGCCAGCAGTTTCAATACGGGGGGATCTCCGGGAAACCCGTACACAGATACGCAGTATTTT
TRBJ2-3 | TRBV12-3/TRBV12-4 | TRBD2 | NA | CASSWGGSDTQYF | TGTGCCAGCAGTTGGGGGGGATCGGATACGCAGTATTTT
TRBJ2-7 | TRBV29-1 | TRBD2 | NA | CSVENPTRGGNEQYF | TGCAGCGTTGAAAACCCCACCCGCGGGGGGAACGAGCAGTACTTC
TRBJ2-3 | TRBV3-1/TRBV3-2 | NA | once | CASSQGHLGTQYF | TGTGCCAGCAGCCAGGGGCACTTGGGTACGCAGTATTTT
TRBJ2-7 | TRBV10-3 | TRBD2 | once | CAISVSGREEQYF | TGTGCCATCAGTGTGTCAGGGAGGGAAGAGCAGTACTTC
TRBJ2-5 | TRBV19 | NA | once | CASSISTEETQYF | TGTGCCAGTAGTATATCGACAGAAGAGACCCAGTACTTC
TRBJ2-3 | TRBV28 | TRBD1 | NA | CASSPGQTADTQYF | TGTGCCAGCAGTCCGGGACAGACCGCAGATACGCAGTATTTT
TRBJ1-5 | TRBV5-3 | TRBD1 | NA | CARSFPGQVRQPQHF | TGTGCCAGAAGCTTTCCTGGACAGGTCCGCCAGCCCCAGCATTTT
TRBJ1-3 | TRBV7-2 | TRBD1 | NA | CASSLGLGQGNTIYF | TGTGCCAGCAGCTTAGGCCTGGGACAGGGGAACACCATATATTTT
TRBJ1-6 | TRBV3-1/TRBV3-2 | NA | NA | CATRPGSFDSPLHF | TGTGCCACCCGCCCAGGCTCTTTCGATTCACCCCTCCACTTT
TRBJ2-7 | TRBV20-1 | NA | once | CSASPQASSYEQYF | TGCAGTGCTAGTCCTCAGGCGAGCTCCTACGAGCAGTACTTC
TRBJ2-7 | TRBV11-2 | NA | NA | CASNPGDQAYEQYF | TGTGCCAGCAACCCAGGGGACCAAGCCTACGAGCAGTACTTC
TRBJ1-5 | TRBV20-1 | TRBD1 | NA | CSASGKGQGGNQPQHF | TGCAGTGCTAGTGGAAAGGGACAGGGAGGCAATCAGCCCCAGCATTTT
TRBJ2-5 | TRBV6-6 | TRBD2 | NA | CASSYSGSSETQYF | TGTGCCAGCAGCTATAGCGGGAGTAGCGAGACCCAGTACTTC
TRBJ2-2 | TRBV25-1 | NA | NA | CASSVDVYLNTGELFF | TGTGCCAGCAGTGTCGATGTCTACCTGAACACCGGGGAGCTGTTTTTT
TRBJ2-7 | TRBV27 | NA | NA | CASSIPDRLYEQYF | TGTGCCAGCAGTATCCCAGACAGGTTGTACGAGCAGTACTTC
TRBJ2-3 | TRBV4-2 | TRBD2 | NA | CASSQRLAGSIDTQYF | TGTGCCAGCAGCCAACGACTAGCGGGGAGCATAGATACGCAGTATTTT
TRBJ1-5 | TRBV7-2 | NA | NA | CASSFAGANQPQHF | TGTGCCAGCAGCTTCGCAGGGGCCAATCAGCCCCAGCATTTT
TRBJ2-5 | TRBV5-1 | NA | few | CASGQGGFETQYF | TGCGCCAGCGGTCAAGGAGGGTTTGAGACCCAGTACTTC
TRBJ2-2 | TRBV10-2 | TRBD2 | NA | CASSDRGGPTGELFF | TGCGCCAGCAGTGACCGGGGGGGGCCTACCGGGGAGCTGTTTTTT
TRBJ2-5 | TRBV7-2 | TRBD1 | few | CASRPGGLRETQYF | TGTGCCAGCAGGCCAGGGGGCCTACGAGAGACCCAGTACTTC
TRBJ1-3 | TRBV29-1 | NA | NA | CSVRWQSGNTIYF | TGCAGCGTAAGATGGCAATCTGGAAACACCATATATTTT
TRBJ1-6 | TRBV5-1 | TRBD1 | NA | CASSLDRGYNSPLHF | TGCGCCAGCAGCCTGGACAGGGGGTATAATTCACCCCTCCACTTT
TRBJ2-1 | TRBV7-2 | TRBD2 | NA | CASSLGTSGYNEQFF | TGTGCCAGCAGCTTAGGGACTAGCGGATACAATGAGCAGTTCTTC
TRBJ2-1 | TRBV2 | TRBD2 | NA | CASSVTSGPLTYNEQFF | TGTGCCAGCAGTGTAACTAGCGGGCCTTTAACTTACAATGAGCAGTTCTTC
TRBJ2-1 | TRBV5-1 | NA | NA | CASSFRTGYNEQFF | TGCGCCAGCAGCTTCCGGACGGGATACAATGAGCAGTTCTTC
TRBJ2-1 | TRBV18 | NA | NA | CASSPPVRALYNEQFF | TGTGCCAGCTCACCACCGGTCCGCGCCCTCTACAATGAGCAGTTCTTC
TRBJ2-2 | TRBV10-3 | NA | few | CAISEQGNTGELFF | TGTGCCATCAGTGAACAGGGGAACACCGGGGAGCTGTTTTTT
TRBJ2-1 | TRBV11-3 | NA | once | CASSSLGANGEQFF | TGTGCCAGCAGCTCCCTAGGGGCCAATGGTGAGCAGTTCTTC
TRBJ1-5 | TRBV5-5 | NA | NA | CASSLSVSNQPQHF | TGTGCCAGCAGCTTGTCGGTGAGTAATCAGCCCCAGCATTTT
TRBJ1-6 | TRBV6-2/TRBV6-3 | NA | NA | CASSSASGPWGGDNSPLHF | TGTGCCAGCAGCTCCGCTTCCGGACCGTGGGGGGGGGATAATTCACCCCTCCACTTT
TRBJ1-5 | TRBV19 | NA | once | CASSIADGFRSNQPQHF | TGTGCCAGTAGTATAGCTGACGGGTTTCGGAGCAATCAGCCCCAGCATTTT
TRBJ1-3 | TRBV28 | NA | NA | CASELPSGNTIYF | TGTGCCAGCGAGCTGCCCTCTGGAAACACCATATATTTT
TRBJ2-2 | TRBV5-1 | NA | few | CASSLEQLNTGELFF | TGCGCCAGCAGCTTGGAGCAACTTAACACCGGGGAGCTGTTTTTT
TRBJ1-1 | TRBV7-9 | NA | NA | CASSPPGQVSYF | TGTGCCAGCAGTCCGCCGGGACAAGTTTCTTACTTT